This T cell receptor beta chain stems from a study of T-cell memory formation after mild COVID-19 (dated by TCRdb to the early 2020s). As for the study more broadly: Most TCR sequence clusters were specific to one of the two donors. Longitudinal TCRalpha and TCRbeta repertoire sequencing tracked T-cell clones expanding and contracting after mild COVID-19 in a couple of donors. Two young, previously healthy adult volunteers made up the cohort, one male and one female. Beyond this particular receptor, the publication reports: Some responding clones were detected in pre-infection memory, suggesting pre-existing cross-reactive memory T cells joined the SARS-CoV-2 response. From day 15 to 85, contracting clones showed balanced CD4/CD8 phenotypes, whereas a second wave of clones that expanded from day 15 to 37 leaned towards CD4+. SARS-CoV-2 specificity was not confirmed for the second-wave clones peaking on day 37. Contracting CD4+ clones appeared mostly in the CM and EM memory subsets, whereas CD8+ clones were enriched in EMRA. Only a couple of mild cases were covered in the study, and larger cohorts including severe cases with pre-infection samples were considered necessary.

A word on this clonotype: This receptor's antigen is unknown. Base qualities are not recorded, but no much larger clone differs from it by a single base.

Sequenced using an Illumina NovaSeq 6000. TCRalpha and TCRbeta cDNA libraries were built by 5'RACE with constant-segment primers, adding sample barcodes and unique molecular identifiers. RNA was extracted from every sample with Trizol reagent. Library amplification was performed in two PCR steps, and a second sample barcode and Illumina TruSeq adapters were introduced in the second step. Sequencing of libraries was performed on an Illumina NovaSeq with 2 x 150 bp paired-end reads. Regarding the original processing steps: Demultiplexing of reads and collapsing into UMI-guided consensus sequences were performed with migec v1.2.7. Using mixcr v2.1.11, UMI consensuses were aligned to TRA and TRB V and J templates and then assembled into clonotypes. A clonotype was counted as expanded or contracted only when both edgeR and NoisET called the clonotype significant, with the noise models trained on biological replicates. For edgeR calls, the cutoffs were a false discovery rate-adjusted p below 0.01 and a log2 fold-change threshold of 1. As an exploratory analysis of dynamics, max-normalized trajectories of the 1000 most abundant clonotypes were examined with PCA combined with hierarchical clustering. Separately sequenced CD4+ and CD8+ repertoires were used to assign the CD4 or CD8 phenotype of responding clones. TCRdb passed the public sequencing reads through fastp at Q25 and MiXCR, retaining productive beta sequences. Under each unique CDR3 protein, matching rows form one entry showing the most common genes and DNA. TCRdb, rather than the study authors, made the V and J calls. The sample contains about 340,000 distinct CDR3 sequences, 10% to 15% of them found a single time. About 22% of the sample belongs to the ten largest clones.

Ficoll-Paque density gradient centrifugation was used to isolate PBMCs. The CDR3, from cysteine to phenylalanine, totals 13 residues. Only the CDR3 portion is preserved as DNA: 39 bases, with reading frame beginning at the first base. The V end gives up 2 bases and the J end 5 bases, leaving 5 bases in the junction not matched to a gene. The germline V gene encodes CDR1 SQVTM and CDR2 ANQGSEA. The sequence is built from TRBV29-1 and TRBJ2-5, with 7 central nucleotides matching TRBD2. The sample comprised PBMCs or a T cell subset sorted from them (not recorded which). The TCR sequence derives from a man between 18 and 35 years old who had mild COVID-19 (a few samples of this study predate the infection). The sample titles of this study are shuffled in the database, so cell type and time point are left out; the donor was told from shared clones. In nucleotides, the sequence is TGCAGCGTTGAAAAGGCCGGGAGGGAGACCCAGTACTTC. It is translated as CSVEKAGRETQYF.